In its sample, the clone carrying this TCR beta chain was seen once. The antigen remains undetermined. The CDR3 length is 15 residues. Trimming cost V 5 bases and J 0 bases, with 13 bases left between them. In germline, CDR1 is SGHVS, CDR2 FNYEAQ. These data come from a study of T cell repertoires in aging, cancer and after chemotherapy. Notes on the study in general: Loss of evenness, beyond lost richness, contributed to age-related TCR diversity decline in cancer patients.

The template was genomic DNA from peripheral blood, not RNA. A mixed TRB-A/B primer pool amplified rearranged TRB by multiplex touch-down PCR. TCRdb redid the calling of the multiplex PCR reads with MiXCR, one entry per CDR3 protein. The repertoire holds over 3,000 distinct CDR3 sequences, over 30% seen once, with roughly half in the top ten. This sequence was found in a human donor in good health. The J gene is TRBJ1-1, the V gene TRBV7-6; D unclear. Source material: blood. For the CDR3, the DNA is TGTGCCAGCAGCCCCTCCCCACGGGTGAACACTGAAGCTTTCTTT. It codes for CASSPSPRVNTEAFF.